This is a list of T cell receptor beta chains from one sample in a study of blood T cell repertoires in COVID-19. Assay used: immunoSEQ multiplex PCR; TCRdb lists only in-frame clones, some missing. This sample carries around 80,000 clones, approximately 80% of them seen once, and the ten largest clones take less than 15%. Sequencing was performed on peripheral blood. These receptors all come from an elderly man with acute or convalescent COVID-19. CDR3s include the opening cysteine and the closing phenylalanine or tryptophan. The D gene is left open where the match is weak. Expanded clones are given a class, and other clones once, few, many or no size at all.

clone_size	v_call	d_call	j_call	cdr3_aa	cdr3_nt
-	TRBV3-1/TRBV3-2	-	TRBJ2-5	CASSQLETQYF	TGTGCCAGCAGCCAACTGGAGACCCAGTACTTC
-	TRBV4-1	TRBD1	TRBJ1-5	CASSQELDRVQPQHF	TGCGCCAGCAGCCAAGAATTGGACAGGGTTCAGCCCCAGCATTTT
-	TRBV11-2	TRBD1	TRBJ1-2	CASSYQAGGYGYTF	TGTGCCAGCAGCTACCAGGCAGGGGGATATGGCTACACCTTC
-	TRBV6-5	TRBD1	TRBJ2-2	CASSFRTGVTGELFF	TGTGCCAGCAGTTTTAGGACAGGAGTCACCGGGGAGCTGTTTTTT
-	TRBV5-6	-	TRBJ1-2	CASSFPGDRQIYGYTF	TGTGCCAGCAGCTTCCCCGGGGATAGACAAATTTATGGCTACACCTTC
-	TRBV7-2	TRBD2	TRBJ2-5	CASSLASSSGGRETQYF	TGTGCCAGCAGCTTAGCTTCGTCTAGCGGGGGGAGGGAGACCCAGTACTTC
-	TRBV29-1	TRBD1	TRBJ1-4	CNPNPGQGCEKLFF	TGCAACCCGAACCCGGGACAGGGATGTGAAAAACTGTTTTTT
-	TRBV6-5	TRBD1	TRBJ1-5	CASRGAGGQPQHF	TGTGCCAGCAGGGGGGCAGGGGGCCAGCCCCAGCATTTT
-	TRBV30	-	TRBJ1-1	CAWSVLTEAFF	TGTGCCTGGAGTGTACTCACTGAAGCTTTCTTT
-	TRBV11-2	TRBD1	TRBJ1-1	CASSMGQLNTEAFF	TGTGCCAGTAGCATGGGACAGCTGAACACTGAAGCTTTCTTT
once	TRBV10-3	TRBD1	TRBJ1-1	CAISVGGQASNTEAFF	TGTGCCATCAGTGTGGGGGGACAGGCCTCAAACACTGAAGCTTTCTTT